Shown below are 26 T cell receptor beta chains from a single sample sequenced in a study of blood T cell repertoires in COVID-19. Libraries were prepared by immunoSEQ multiplex PCR; TCRdb keeps only in-frame clonotypes and omits some of them. The sample has over 150,000 clones; approximately 86% are singletons. Sequenced: peripheral blood. The receptors stem from a man between 60 and 70 years old with COVID-19, enrolled during active disease.

This chain joins TRBV24-1 and TRBJ2-5; D not certain. The germline V and J ends were trimmed by 0 bases and 5 bases, with 3 bases remaining between them. Germline V gene data show CDR1 as KGHDR and CDR2 as SFDVKD. The CDR3 totals 12 residues. CDR3 protein: CATSDLPETQYF. In nucleotides, the CDR3 is TGTGCCACCAGTGATTTGCCGGAGACCCAGTACTTC.

V and J are TRBV7-9 and TRBJ2-3, with TRBD2 matching 12 bases. V trimming: 5 bases; J trimming: 5 bases; junction bases outside the gene matches: 5. The CDR3 contains 15 residues. Germline values: CDR1 SEHNR, CDR2 FQNEAQ (reference sequence). The CDR3 nucleotides are TGTGCCAGCAGCCTAACTAGCGGGGGGCGAGATACGCAGTATTTT. It encodes CASSLTSGGRDTQYF.

The chain combines TRBV7-3 with TRBJ1-1, with D unclear. This CDR3 comprises 14 residues. V gave up 9 bases and J gave up 4 bases, with 18 bases separating them. Germline assignment: CDR1 SGHTA and CDR2 FQGTGA. The CDR3 loop reads CASSAGPGVTEAFF. The CDR3 nucleotides read TGTGCCAGTTCGGCGGGCCCTGGCGTCACTGAAGCTTTCTTT. Combining the CDR3 with reference TRBV7-3 and TRBJ1-1 gives the whole variable domain GAGVSQTPSNKVTEKGKYVELRCDPISGHTALYWYRQSLGQGPEFLIYFQGTGAADDSGLPNDRFFAVRPEGSVSTLKIQRTERGDSAVYLCASSAGPGVTEAFFGQGTRLTVV.

The chain joins TRBV4-3 to TRBJ2-3; TRBD2 agrees at 8 bases. The germline CDR1 and CDR2 sequences are LGHNA and YSLEER. This CDR3 is 15 amino acids long. The trim removed 0 bases at V and 4 bases at J, leaving 3 bases unmatched. In DNA form, the CDR3 reads TGCGCCAGCAGCCAAGATCGGGGGGGCCCAGATACGCAGTATTTT. It codes for CASSQDRGGPDTQYF.

This clone has just one count. The chain is built from TRBV28 and TRBJ2-2, with 9 positions matching TRBD1. Trimming removed 8 bases from V and 5 bases from J; junction bases left unmatched: 9. CDR1 is MDHEN and CDR2 is SYDVKM in the germline V gene. The CDR3 runs 15 residues. CDR3 region: CASLSGTGRTGELFF. The CDR3 DNA follows: TGTGCCAGCCTGTCCGGGACAGGGCGTACCGGGGAGCTGTTTTTT.

This sequence joins TRBV28 and TRBJ1-2, with TRBD1 as a possible D gene (6 bases). V was trimmed by 2 bases and J by 3 bases, leaving 7 bases between them. From germline, CDR1 is MDHEN and CDR2 SYDVKM. The CDR3 is made up of 13 amino acids. The CDR3 coding sequence is TGTGCCAGCAGTTTAACAGGGCACTATGGCTACACCTTC. Translation gives CASSLTGHYGYTF.

The rearrangement joins TRBV15 to TRBJ2-7; D perhaps matches TRBD2 (6 bases). Germline V gives CDR1 LNHNV, CDR2 YYDKDF (reference sequence). The V gene lost 5 bases and the J gene lost 3 bases, with 14 bases spanning the gap. The CDR3 sequence is 14 residues long. This CDR3 reads CATSVQLGLYEQYF. The CDR3 coding sequence is TGTGCCACCAGCGTTCAACTGGGACTCTACGAGCAGTACTTC.

The V call is TRBV6-2 or TRBV6-3, the J call TRBJ2-5; 10 bases map to TRBD2. The V gene end was trimmed by 0 bases and the J gene end by 5 bases; junction bases not matched to a gene: 3. The germline gives CDR1 MNHEY, CDR2 SVGEGT. The CDR3 runs 15 residues. This CDR3 reads CASSYSSGGRETQYF. CDR3 DNA: TGTGCCAGCAGTTACTCTAGCGGGGGGCGGGAGACCCAGTACTTC.

This clone was observed many times. The genes are TRBV11-2 and TRBJ2-1, with D possibly matching TRBD2 (5 bases). The CDR3 consists of 17 residues. V lost 8 bases and J 0 bases, leaving 20 bases between the germline ends. CDR1 is SGHAT and CDR2 is FQNNGV in the germline V gene. CDR3 DNA sequence: TGTGCCAGCCTACGGACTTTTGGCGGCAGCTCCTACAATGAGCAGTTCTTC. It is translated as CASLRTFGGSSYNEQFF.

The rearrangement joins TRBV7-8 to TRBJ2-1; TRBD2 matches 7 bases. The germline V gene encodes CDR1 SGHVS and CDR2 FQNEAQ. The CDR3 loop spans 17 amino acids. V lost 5 bases, J lost 0 bases, and 10 bases stayed unmatched. CDR3 in amino acids: CASSLSGGGSSYNEQFF. CDR3 coding DNA: TGTGCCAGCAGCCTTTCTGGGGGAGGGAGCTCCTACAATGAGCAGTTCTTC.

This clone turned up a few times. The chain uses TRBV7-9 and TRBJ2-7; 7 bases are shared with TRBD1. V lost 3 bases and J lost 9; bases outside the gene matches: 11. Germline V CDR1 and CDR2: SEHNR, FQNEAQ (reference sequence). The CDR3 totals 14 residues. The CDR3 loop reads CASSLGTVSFGQYF. CDR3 nucleotide sequence: TGTGCCAGCAGCTTGGGGACAGTAAGTTTTGGGCAGTACTTC.

The chain uses TRBV6-5 and TRBJ1-6; 7 bases are shared with TRBD1. With 0 bases clipped from V and 10 bases from J, the junction kept 9 bases outside the gene matches. There are 16 residues in the CDR3. Per the germline V gene, CDR1 is MNHEY and CDR2 is SVGAGI. The CDR3 coding sequence is TGTGCCAGCAGTTACTCCGTGGACAGGTTGAACTCACCCCTCCACTTT. Its translation is CASSYSVDRLNSPLHF.

This clone was counted a few times. The chain employs TRBV3-1 (or the pseudogene TRBV3-2) and TRBJ1-3; TRBD1 aligns across 12 bases. Germline loops: CDR1 LGHDT, CDR2 YNNKEL (reference sequence). The length of the CDR3 is 17 residues. Losses at the gene ends were 7 bases for V and 1 base for J; bases not matched to a gene: 8. CDR3 region: CASKPGTGGWSGNTIYF. The CDR3, as DNA: TGTGCCAGCAAACCCGGGACAGGGGGCTGGTCTGGAAACACCATATATTTT.

The V gene is TRBV12-3 or TRBV12-4, the J gene TRBJ1-3; D call uncertain. V shed 8 bases and J shed 0 bases, with 8 bases lying between them. The CDR3 sequence is 13 residues long. CDR3 region: CASARGSGNTIYF. The CDR3 bases are TGTGCCAGCGCACGCGGCTCTGGAAACACCATATATTTT.

V and J are TRBV3-1 (or the pseudogene TRBV3-2) and TRBJ2-5, with 8 bases matching TRBD1. V lost 6 bases, J lost 3 bases, and 12 bases stayed unmatched. The CDR3 extends over 16 amino acids. CDR1 is LGHDT and CDR2 is YNNKEL in the germline V gene (reference sequence). The CDR3 loop is CASRNDGTGAKETQYF. The CDR3 DNA reads as TGTGCCAGCAGGAATGATGGGACAGGCGCAAAAGAGACCCAGTACTTC.

The chain has TRBV5-8 and TRBJ1-2; 7 positions match TRBD1. V dropped 1 base and J dropped 0; count of bases not matched to a gene: 0. This CDR3 region has 14 residues. Looked up from germline, CDR1 is SGHTS and CDR2 is YDEGEE. Here the CDR3 reads CASSLTGANYGYTF. CDR3 in DNA: TGTGCCAGCAGCTTGACAGGGGCTAACTATGGCTACACCTTC.

This chain connects TRBV7-8 to TRBJ1-5, with 7 bases lining up with TRBD1. The germline CDR1 and CDR2 sequences are SGHVS and FQNEAQ. The CDR3 length is 15 residues. Trimming took 5 bases from V and 4 from J; bases not matched to a gene: 8. CDR3 DNA: TGTGCCAGCAGCCAGGGCAGGGGGAGGAATCAGCCCCAGCATTTT. This encodes CASSQGRGRNQPQHF.

The genes are TRBV6-4 and TRBJ2-2; 7 bases line up with TRBD1. The CDR3 runs to 15 residues. Trimming cost V 5 bases and J 3 bases; bases outside gene matches: 6. CDR1 is MRHNA, CDR2 SNTAGT, per germline. The CDR3 here is CASSPGGRDTGELFF. For the CDR3, the DNA is TGTGCCAGCAGTCCAGGGGGAAGGGACACCGGGGAGCTGTTTTTT.

The CDR3 reads CAIKMDTNTEAFF. In nucleotides, the CDR3 is TGCGCCATCAAGATGGACACAAACACTGAAGCTTTCTTT. V usage is TRBV5-1 and J usage is TRBJ1-1; the D gene is possibly TRBD1 (5 bases). Trimming took 9 bases from V and 2 from J, leaving 14 bases between them. The CDR3 runs 13 residues. CDR1 and CDR2 (germline): SGHRS, YFSETQ. Based on the CDR3 plus reference TRBV5-1 and TRBJ1-1, the full variable domain is KAGVTQTPRYLIKTRGQQVTLSCSPISGHRSVSWYQQTPGQGLQFLFEYFSETQRNKGNFPGRFSGRQFSNSRSEMNVSTLELGDSALYLCAIKMDTNTEAFFGQGTRLTVV.

The CDR3 here is CASSLVNEAFF. CDR3 DNA: TGTGCCAGCAGCCTTGTAAATGAAGCTTTCTTT. This chain uses TRBV11-3 with TRBJ1-1; no clear D. CDR3 length: 11 amino acids. From germline, CDR1 is SGHNT and CDR2 YENEEA. Trimming took 5 bases from V and 7 from J, leaving 8 bases between them.

The V call is TRBV5-4, the J call TRBJ1-2; 7 bases are shared with TRBD1. CDR3 size: 14 residues. V lost 2 bases to trimming and J lost 8 bases; unmatched junction nucleotides: 9. Germline loops: CDR1 SGHNT, CDR2 YYREEE (reference sequence). Written as DNA, the CDR3 is TGTGCCAGCAGCTTTTCAGAGGGGGCGAGAGGCTACACCTTC. Amino acids: CASSFSEGARGYTF.

The V gene is TRBV19, the J gene TRBJ1-1, with 9 bases matching TRBD1. CDR3 length: 12 amino acids. V lost 11 bases to trimming and J lost 3 bases; unmatched junction nucleotides: 4. Per the germline V gene, CDR1 is LNHDA and CDR2 is SQIVND (reference sequence). CDR3 protein: CAVRDRDTEAFF. The CDR3 region has the DNA TGTGCCGTGAGGGACAGGGACACTGAAGCTTTCTTT. Full variable domain (remainder filled in from reference TRBV19 and TRBJ1-1): DGGITQSPKYLFRKEGQNVTLSCEQNLNHDAMYWYRQDPGQGLRLIYYSQIVNDFQKGDIAEGYSVSREKKESFPLTVTSAQKNPTAFYLCAVRDRDTEAFFGQGTRLTVV.

The chain combines TRBV27 with TRBJ1-5; a weak D match, TRBD1 (5 bases). Germline V gene lookup returns CDR1 MNHEY and CDR2 SMNVEV (reference sequence). The CDR3 contains 14 residues. The V end was cut by 4 bases, the J end by 5 bases, with 12 bases between. This CDR3 reads CASSSYSRDQPQHF. The CDR3, as DNA: TGTGCCAGCAGTTCCTACTCCAGGGATCAGCCCCAGCATTTT.

CDR3 DNA: TGTGCCAGCAGTAACCGGGACTCAAGGCCCAATTCACCCCTCCACTTT. As protein: CASSNRDSRPNSPLHF. J is TRBJ1-6 and V is TRBV6-2 or TRBV6-3; weak D call: TRBD1 (5 bases). Germline lookup yields CDR1 MNHEY and CDR2 SVGEGT. Trimming stripped 5 bases from V and 7 bases from J, with 18 bases between. The CDR3 extends over 16 amino acids.

The chain couples TRBV7-2 to TRBJ2-7; the match to TRBD2 covers 10 bases. Germline trimming cut 2 bases from V and 2 bases from J; bases unmatched to any gene: 3. The CDR3 totals 15 residues. Germline CDR1 reads SGHTA; CDR2 reads FQGNSA. CDR3: CASSLSGLAAYEQYF. The CDR3 DNA sequence: TGTGCCAGCAGCTTAAGCGGACTAGCGGCCTACGAGCAGTACTTC. Variable domain in full (rest from reference TRBV7-2 and TRBJ2-7): GAGVSQSPSNKVTEKGKDVELRCDPISGHTALYWYRQSLGQGLEFLIYFQGNSAPDKSGLPSDRFSAERTGGSVSTLTIQRTQQEDSAVYLCASSLSGLAAYEQYFGPGTRLTVT.

The chain is built from TRBV10-3 and TRBJ2-7; D not resolved. Between the trimmed V and J ends, which lost 8 bases and 6 bases, there was a span of 20 bases. There are 14 residues in the CDR3. CDR1 ENHRY and CDR2 SYGVKD come from the germline V gene. The CDR3 DNA sequence: TGTGCCATCTCCCTAGGAGCAGAACCCTCCGAGCAGTACTTC. It translates to CAISLGAEPSEQYF.